One sample yielded the 22 T cell receptor beta chains listed below, sequenced in a study of cytomegalovirus exposure and HLA in healthy donors. With 60 Vbeta and 13 Jbeta primers, the PCR was carried out. Clones were sequenced by immunoSEQ multiplex PCR, and TCRdb holds only the in-frame ones, with some missing. The sample includes over 250,000 clones, 65% to 85% of them seen just once. Sequencing input: PBMCs. All receptors derive from a female donor in good health and CMV-seronegative.

This clone was counted between two and nine times. This chain uses TRBV9 with TRBJ2-3; 7 positions match TRBD2. V shed 5 bases, J shed 1 base, and the junction held 7 bases outside the gene matches. Germline CDR1 is SGDLS and CDR2 is YYNGEE. There are 15 residues in the CDR3. CDR3 nucleotide sequence: TGTGCCAGCAGTCGGGAGGAGCGAGGCACAGATACGCAGTATTTT. Encoded protein: CASSREERGTDTQYF.

CDR3 nucleotide sequence: TGTGCCAGCAGTGACGGCGGTAACACCGGGGAGCTGTTTTTT. Its translation: CASSDGGNTGELFF. This rearrangement joins TRBV2 to TRBJ2-2, with unresolved D. Germline assignment: CDR1 SNHLY and CDR2 FYNNEI. CDR3 length: 14 residues. Trimming removed 3 bases from V and 2 bases from J, with 7 bases in between. Full variable domain (rest looked up from reference TRBV2 and TRBJ2-2): EPEVTQTPSHQVTQMGQEVILRCVPISNHLYFYWYRQILGQKVEFLVSFYNNEISEKSEIFDDQFSVERPDGSNFTLKIRSTKLEDSAMYFCASSDGGNTGELFFGEGSRLTVL.

The chain couples TRBV2 to TRBJ2-7; 8 bases map to TRBD2. Unmatched junction bases numbered 7, after V lost 5 bases and J lost 1 base. Germline-derived CDR1 and CDR2 are SNHLY and FYNNEI. This CDR3 region has 15 residues. CDR3 sequence (DNA): TGTGCCAGCAGTCGGGAACTAGCGGTGTCCTACGAGCAGTACTTC. Encoded protein: CASSRELAVSYEQYF. Variable domain in full (rest from reference TRBV2 and TRBJ2-7): EPEVTQTPSHQVTQMGQEVILRCVPISNHLYFYWYRQILGQKVEFLVSFYNNEISEKSEIFDDQFSVERPDGSNFTLKIRSTKLEDSAMYFCASSRELAVSYEQYFGPGTRLTVT.

J is TRBJ2-1 and V is TRBV7-2; 7 nucleotides line up with TRBD2. The germline V gene has CDR1 SGHTA and CDR2 FQGNSA. The J segment lost 8 bases and the V segment lost 1 base, leaving 8 bases of the junction unmatched. CDR3 size: 15 residues. DNA of the CDR3: TGTGCCAGCAGCTTAGTTGCGGGAGAGACTTATGAGCAGTTCTTC. Protein sequence: CASSLVAGETYEQFF.

This clone was observed a few times. The chain recombines TRBV10-1 with TRBJ2-5; TRBD2 matches 7 bases. With V trimmed by 4 bases and J by 5 bases, 4 bases remained unmatched. Germline CDR1 and CDR2: WNHNN and SYGVQD (reference sequence). The CDR3 has 13 residues. This CDR3 is CASSGLADETQYF. CDR3 bases: TGCGCCAGCAGTGGACTAGCCGACGAGACCCAGTACTTC.

This clone showed up just a few times. The chain is built from TRBV18 and TRBJ2-7, with 10 positions matching TRBD2. With V trimmed by 0 bases and J by 8 bases, 7 bases remained unmatched. This CDR3 comprises 15 residues. Germline values: CDR1 KGHSH, CDR2 LQKENI. The CDR3 loop is CASSPPLAGDYQQYF. The CDR3 bases are TGTGCCAGCTCACCACCGCTAGCGGGAGATTATCAGCAGTACTTC.

The chain is built from TRBV27 and TRBJ1-4; 11 nucleotides agree with TRBD1. Per germline, CDR1 MNHEY and CDR2 SMNVEV (reference sequence). The CDR3 sequence is 16 residues long. Trimming took 6 bases from V and 7 from J; bases not matched to a gene: 10. The CDR3, as DNA: TGTGCCAGCAGGGCCCACACCGGGACAGGGGGTGAAAAACTGTTTTTT. Its translation is CASRAHTGTGGEKLFF.

The chain recombines TRBV14 with TRBJ2-1; D perhaps matches TRBD1 (5 bases). V was clipped by 0 bases and J by 10 bases, with 13 bases between them. The V gene's germline CDR1 is SGHDN and CDR2 FVKESK. The CDR3 length is 14 residues. CDR3 in DNA: TGTGCCAGCAGCCAAGAGGCCAGGGTATCGGAGCAGTTCTTC. It specifies CASSQEARVSEQFF.

V and J are TRBV2 and TRBJ2-7, with D perhaps TRBD2 (6 bases). The V gene lost 9 bases and the J gene lost 1 base, with 16 bases spanning the gap. The CDR3 runs to 14 residues. Germline CDR1 and CDR2: SNHLY and FYNNEI. The CDR3 loop reads CASQRDSYSYEQYF. The DNA for the CDR3 is TGTGCCAGTCAACGGGACTCCTATTCCTACGAGCAGTACTTC.

The chain uses TRBV5-1 and TRBJ2-7; 9 nucleotides align to TRBD1. Germline V gene sequence: CDR1 SGHRS, CDR2 YFSETQ. V shed 4 bases and J 3 bases; nucleotides not matched to a gene: 8. The CDR3 runs to 15 residues. The CDR3 protein is CASSLRDRAYYEQYF. CDR3 nucleotide sequence: TGCGCCAGCAGCCTCCGGGACAGGGCGTACTACGAGCAGTACTTC.

This sequence joins TRBV13 and TRBJ2-2; possibly TRBD1 for D (7 bases). Germline CDR1 is PRHDT and CDR2 is FYEKMQ (reference sequence). V was clipped by 6 bases and J by 3 bases, with 11 bases between them. The CDR3 has 14 residues. The CDR3 nucleotides read TGTGCCAGCAGGTCCAGGGGGGACACCGGGGAGCTGTTTTTT. It yields the protein CASRSRGDTGELFF.

The rearrangement links TRBV2 to TRBJ1-3, with D possibly TRBD1 on 5 matching bases. The CDR3 runs to 16 residues. The V gene's germline CDR1 is SNHLY and CDR2 FYNNEI. The V gene lost 6 bases and the J gene lost 8 bases, with 23 bases spanning the gap. This chain's CDR3 is CASSRSSSGLGDTIYF. In DNA form, the CDR3 reads TGTGCCAGCAGCCGATCCTCCTCAGGGTTAGGAGACACCATATATTTT.

This chain joins TRBV5-1 and TRBJ2-1; possible D gene TRBD1, 5 bases. Per germline, CDR1 SGHRS and CDR2 YFSETQ. V was shortened by 0 bases and J by 15 bases, with 10 bases between the two germline ends. The CDR3 length is 11 residues. The chain's CDR3 is CASSLAGARFF. In DNA, the CDR3 is TGCGCCAGCAGCTTGGCTGGGGCTCGGTTCTTC.

DNA for the CDR3: TGTGCCAGCCGTCAAGGGGTGGAGACCCAGTACTTC. Encoded protein: CASRQGVETQYF. This chain connects TRBV6-5 to TRBJ2-5; TRBD1 is a possible D gene (5 bases). The CDR3 extends over 12 amino acids. The V gene lost 8 bases and the J gene lost 5 bases, with 12 bases spanning the gap. Per the germline V gene, CDR1 is MNHEY and CDR2 is SVGAGI.

The V and J genes are TRBV25-1 and TRBJ2-3, with TRBD1 matching 11 bases. Germline loops: CDR1 MGHDK, CDR2 SYGVNS. V lost 8 bases and J lost 4; bases outside the gene matches: 8. CDR3 length: 15 amino acids. The CDR3 sequence is CASVPRDRGSDTQYF. CDR3 bases: TGTGCCAGCGTCCCCCGGGACAGGGGGTCAGATACGCAGTATTTT. Full variable domain (outside the CDR3, taken from reference TRBV25-1 and TRBJ2-3): EADIYQTPRYLVIGTGKKITLECSQTMGHDKMYWYQQDPGMELHLIHYSYGVNSTEKGDLSSESTVSRIRTEHFPLTLESARPSHTSQYLCASVPRDRGSDTQYFGPGTRLTVL.

This sequence joins TRBV9 and TRBJ1-3; D is possibly TRBD1 (6 bases). V lost 4 bases and J 0 bases, leaving 17 bases between the germline ends. CDR3 length: 17 residues. The germline gives CDR1 SGDLS, CDR2 YYNGEE. CDR3 amino acids: CASSPPWTANSGNTIYF. Here the CDR3 DNA reads TGTGCCAGCAGCCCACCCTGGACAGCAAACTCTGGAAACACCATATATTTT.

This clone occurred a few times. This chain links TRBV5-1 with TRBJ2-4, with 12 bases lining up with TRBD2. The CDR3 has 21 amino acids. V lost 4 bases and J lost 8; bases outside the gene matches: 25. Per the germline V gene, CDR1 is SGHRS and CDR2 is YFSETQ. CDR3 DNA sequence: TGCGCCAGCAGCGGCTCTCCCCATCGGGGGCTAGCGGGAGGGCCCCGGGACATTCAGTACTTC. This encodes CASSGSPHRGLAGGPRDIQYF.

This rearrangement joins TRBV11-3 to TRBJ1-3, with a weak D call TRBD1 (5 bases). Trimming left V 2 bases short and J 0 bases short, with 11 bases between. The CDR3 loop spans 16 amino acids. Germline loops: CDR1 SGHNT, CDR2 YENEEA. The CDR3 protein is CASSLTGDDSGNTIYF. CDR3 nucleotide sequence: TGTGCCAGCAGCTTAACGGGGGACGACTCTGGAAACACCATATATTTT.

This chain joins TRBV4-2 and TRBJ1-1; D is perhaps TRBD1 (5 bases). Trimming removed 0 bases at V and 3 bases at J, with 8 bases between. The V gene's germline CDR1 is LGHNA and CDR2 YNFKEQ. There are 14 residues in the CDR3. CDR3 nucleotide sequence: TGTGCCAGCAGCCAAGAGGGGCAGGACACTGAAGCTTTCTTT. This encodes CASSQEGQDTEAFF.

The chain combines TRBV28 with TRBJ1-2; tentative D call: TRBD1 (5 bases). V dropped 2 bases and J dropped 4 bases, with 14 bases sitting between them. Germline CDR1 and CDR2: MDHEN and SYDVKM. The CDR3 runs to 15 residues. The CDR3, as DNA: TGTGCCAGCAGTTTAAATAGGGGATCCACCTATGGCTACACCTTC. Translating it yields CASSLNRGSTYGYTF.

The chain joins TRBV5-4 to TRBJ2-1; 12 positions agree with TRBD2. This CDR3 is 15 amino acids long. The junction had 1 base not matched to a gene; V was cut back by 0 bases and J by 6 bases. The germline V gene encodes CDR1 SGHNT and CDR2 YYREEE (reference sequence). The CDR3 spells CASSLAGLAGNEQFF. For the CDR3, the DNA is TGTGCCAGCAGCTTGGCGGGACTAGCGGGCAATGAGCAGTTCTTC.

This clone was recorded once. The CDR3 DNA follows: TGTGCCAGTAGTACAGGGGATCAGCCCCAGCATTTT. Amino acid sequence: CASSTGDQPQHF. The chain joins TRBV19 to TRBJ1-5, with D tentatively TRBD1 (6 bases). Germline CDR1 is LNHDA and CDR2 is SQIVND (reference sequence). The CDR3 contains 12 residues. Trimming removed 4 bases from V and 5 bases from J, with 6 bases in between.